Listed below are T cell receptor beta chains from one sample, sequenced in a study of control samples from healthy donors and cancer patients. Profiled with immunoSEQ multiplex PCR; TCRdb holds only in-frame clones, not every one. The repertoire consists of some 130,000 clones, with around 90% occurring once and the leading ten covering under 3%. Sequenced sample: blood. These receptors originate from a man aged 40-49 years in good health. Both conserved end residues are part of each CDR3. Fields, in order: clone size, V gene, D gene, J gene, CDR3 DNA, CDR3 protein. A D gene is named only where the DNA matches it firmly. A row's size may be missing; if present it is once, few, many or a size class.

>.|TRBV6-5|TRBD2|TRBJ2-7
TGTGCCAGCAGAGGGACTAGCGGGGTCTCCTACGAGCAGTACTTC
CASRGTSGVSYEQYF
>.|TRBV7-8|.|TRBJ2-6
TGTGCCAGCAGCCCAGTCGGGCCCGGGGCCAACGTCCTGACTTTC
CASSPVGPGANVLTF
>.|TRBV7-2|.|TRBJ1-6
TGTGCCAGCAGCTTACTGGCACTTCGAAATTCACCCCTCCACTTT
CASSLLALRNSPLHF
>.|TRBV7-9|.|TRBJ1-5
TGTGCCAGCAGCGGGGGGTCAAATAGCAATCAGCCCCAGCATTTT
CASSGGSNSNQPQHF
>.|TRBV5-1|.|TRBJ2-2
TGCGCCAGCAGCCAGGACACCGGGGAGCTGTTTTTT
CASSQDTGELFF
>.|TRBV24-1|.|TRBJ2-2
TGTGCCACCAGGGCAGGATCGAACACCGGGGAGCTGTTTTTT
CATRAGSNTGELFF
>.|TRBV10-3|.|TRBJ1-1
TGTGCCATCAGAGGGACGGAGAACACTGAAGCTTTCTTT
CAIRGTENTEAFF
>.|TRBV2|TRBD1|TRBJ2-7
TGTGCCAGCAGAACAGGGGGCGTCCCGTACGAGCAGTACTTC
CASRTGGVPYEQYF
>.|TRBV5-1|.|TRBJ1-3
TGCGCCAGCCAACAGGAGCTAGGTGGAAACACCATATATTTT
CASQQELGGNTIYF
>.|TRBV5-1|.|TRBJ2-5
TGCGCCAGCAGCCGCCTGGGAGGTCAAGAGACCCAGTACTTC
CASSRLGGQETQYF
>.|TRBV6-1|TRBD2|TRBJ2-1
TGTGCCAGCAGTGAAGCTTGGACTAGCGGGGGTGGCGAGCAGTTCTTC
CASSEAWTSGGGEQFF
>.|TRBV6-1|.|TRBJ2-7
TGTGCCAGCAGTGAAGCGTTCTACGACTCCTACGAGCAGTACTTC
CASSEAFYDSYEQYF
>.|TRBV12-5|.|TRBJ1-5
TGTGCTAGTGGGAAAGACAGTTCGACCCAGCATTTT
CASGKDSSTQHF
>.|TRBV27|.|TRBJ2-3
TGTGCCAGCAGTTTAATCGGCACAGATACGCAGTATTTT
CASSLIGTDTQYF
>.|TRBV5-8|.|TRBJ1-4
TGTGCCAGCAGCTTGATCCCCCTTGGGCCCACAACTAATGAAAAACTGTTTTTT
CASSLIPLGPTTNEKLFF
>.|TRBV4-2|.|TRBJ1-2
TGTGCCAGCAGCCAAACGACTCTCCAATCTAACTATGGCTACACCTTC
CASSQTTLQSNYGYTF
>.|TRBV5-6|.|TRBJ1-1
TGTGCCAGCAGCTATACGACAGGTTTAGAAGCTTTCTTT
CASSYTTGLEAFF
>.|TRBV10-3|.|TRBJ1-5
TGTGCCATCAGTGACTTAGAGGGTCAGCCCCAGCATTTT
CAISDLEGQPQHF
>once|TRBV12-3/TRBV12-4|.|TRBJ1-1
TGTGCCAGCAATTTAATAGGCCATAATGAAGCTTTCTTT
CASNLIGHNEAFF
>once|TRBV27|.|TRBJ2-3
TGTGCCAGCAGTTTAACAGGGGGGGGTGACACAGATACGCAGTATTTT
CASSLTGGGDTDTQYF
>.|TRBV27|.|TRBJ2-1
TGTGCCAGCAGTTTACCGGGTTACAATGAGCAGTTCTTC
CASSLPGYNEQFF
>.|TRBV19|TRBD1|TRBJ1-2
TGTGCCAGTAGTAGGAGAATAAGACAGGGCAGGAGCTACACCTTC
CASSRRIRQGRSYTF
>.|TRBV9|TRBD1|TRBJ1-1
TGTGCCAGCAGCTCCAGTACCGGGACAGGGACCCAAGGCACTGAAGCTTTCTTT
CASSSSTGTGTQGTEAFF
>.|TRBV11-3|.|TRBJ1-1
TGTGCCAGCAGCTTACAATGGAAGTTCTCGGTTAACACTGAAGCTTTCTTT
CASSLQWKFSVNTEAFF
>.|TRBV4-1|.|TRBJ2-3
TGCGCCAGCAGCCAAGAAAATTGGCCAGAAGATACGCAGTATTTT
CASSQENWPEDTQYF
>.|TRBV5-8|.|TRBJ2-5
TGTGCCAGCAGCTTGTATTCGGAGTACTTC
CASSLYSEYF
>.|TRBV28|.|TRBJ1-5
TGTGCCAGCAGTTTATACCCGGGGGCTCAGCCCCAGCATTTT
CASSLYPGAQPQHF
>.|TRBV5-1|TRBD2|TRBJ2-1
TGCGCCAGCAGCTTGGTAGCCGGGACTAGCGGGGGGGCGCAGCAGTTCTTC
CASSLVAGTSGGAQQFF
>.|TRBV14|.|TRBJ1-4
TGTGCCAGCAGCGGAGGGGGTAAAGGTGAAAAACTGTTTTTT
CASSGGGKGEKLFF
>.|TRBV9|.|TRBJ2-5
TGTGCCAGCAGCGTATTTGGGGCCGGAGGGGAGACCCAGTACTTC
CASSVFGAGGETQYF